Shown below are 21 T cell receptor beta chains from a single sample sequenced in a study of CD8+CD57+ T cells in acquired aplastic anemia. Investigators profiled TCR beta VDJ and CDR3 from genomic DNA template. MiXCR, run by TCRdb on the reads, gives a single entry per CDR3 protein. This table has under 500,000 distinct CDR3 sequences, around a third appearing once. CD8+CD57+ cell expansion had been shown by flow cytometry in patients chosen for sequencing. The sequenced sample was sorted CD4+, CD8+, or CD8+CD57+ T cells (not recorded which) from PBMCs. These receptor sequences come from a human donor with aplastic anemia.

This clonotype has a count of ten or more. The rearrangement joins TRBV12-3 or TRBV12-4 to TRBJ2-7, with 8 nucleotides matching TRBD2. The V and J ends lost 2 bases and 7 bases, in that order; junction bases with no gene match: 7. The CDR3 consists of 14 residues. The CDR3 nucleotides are TGTGCCAGCAGTTTAAACGGGAGGGCGGGGGAGCAGTACTTC. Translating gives CASSLNGRAGEQYF.

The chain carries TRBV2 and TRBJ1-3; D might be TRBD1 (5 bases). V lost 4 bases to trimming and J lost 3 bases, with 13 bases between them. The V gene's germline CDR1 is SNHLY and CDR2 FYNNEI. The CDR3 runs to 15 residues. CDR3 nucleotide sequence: TGTGCCAGCAGTGGCCCCCAGGGAAGTGGAAACACCATATATTTT. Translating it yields CASSGPQGSGNTIYF. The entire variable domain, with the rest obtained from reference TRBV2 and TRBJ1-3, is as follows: EPEVTQTPSHQVTQMGQEVILRCVPISNHLYFYWYRQILGQKVEFLVSFYNNEISEKSEIFDDQFSVERPDGSNFTLKIRSTKLEDSAMYFCASSGPQGSGNTIYFGEGSWLTVV.

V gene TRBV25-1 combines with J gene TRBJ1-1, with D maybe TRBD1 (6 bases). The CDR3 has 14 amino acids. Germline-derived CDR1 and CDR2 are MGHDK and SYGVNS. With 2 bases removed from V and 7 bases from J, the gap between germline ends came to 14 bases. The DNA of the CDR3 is TGTGCCAGCAGTGAAATGGGGGCGAACGGTGAAGCTTTCTTT. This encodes CASSEMGANGEAFF.

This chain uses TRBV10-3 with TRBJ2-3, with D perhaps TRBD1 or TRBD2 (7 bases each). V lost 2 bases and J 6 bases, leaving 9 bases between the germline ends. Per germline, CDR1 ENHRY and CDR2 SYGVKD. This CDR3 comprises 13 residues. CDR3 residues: CAISEQGGDTQYF. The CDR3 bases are TGTGCCATCAGTGAGCAGGGGGGGGATACGCAGTATTTT.

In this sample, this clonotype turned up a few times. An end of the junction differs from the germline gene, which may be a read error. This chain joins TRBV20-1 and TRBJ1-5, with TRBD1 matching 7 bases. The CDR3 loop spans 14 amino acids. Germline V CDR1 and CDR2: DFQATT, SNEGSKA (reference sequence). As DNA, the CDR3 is TGCGGTGCGAGTACAGGGGAAGCGAATCAGCCCCAGCATTTT. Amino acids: CGASTGEANQPQHF.

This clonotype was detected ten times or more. The CDR3 region has the DNA TGTGCCAGCAGCTTAGAGGTGGGGGCGCGTGACCAGCCCCAGCATTTT. The encoded protein is CASSLEVGARDQPQHF. This sequence joins TRBV11-2 and TRBJ1-5, with a possible D match to TRBD1 (6 bases). The germline CDR1 and CDR2 sequences are SGHAT and FQNNGV. There are 16 residues in the CDR3. The V and J ends lost 0 bases and 7 bases respectively, with 16 bases between them.

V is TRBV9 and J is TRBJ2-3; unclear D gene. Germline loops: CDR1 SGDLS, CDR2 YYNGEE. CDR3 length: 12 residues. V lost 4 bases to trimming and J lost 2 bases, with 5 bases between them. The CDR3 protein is CASSWDTDTQYF. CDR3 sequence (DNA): TGTGCCAGCAGCTGGGACACAGATACGCAGTATTTT.

CDR3 in amino acids: CSARDGGSYTGELFF. DNA of the CDR3: TGCAGTGCTAGAGATGGCGGATCGTACACCGGGGAGCTGTTTTTT. The chain combines TRBV20-1 with TRBJ2-2; D gene ambiguous. Germline values: CDR1 DFQATT, CDR2 SNEGSKA (reference sequence). The CDR3 length is 15 residues. The V end was cut by 0 bases, the J end by 3 bases, with 11 bases between.

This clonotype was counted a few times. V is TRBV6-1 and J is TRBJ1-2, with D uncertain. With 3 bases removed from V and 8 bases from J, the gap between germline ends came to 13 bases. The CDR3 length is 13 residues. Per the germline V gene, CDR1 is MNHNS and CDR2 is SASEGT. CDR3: CASSDQQPGGYTF. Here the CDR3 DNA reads TGTGCCAGCAGTGACCAACAGCCGGGAGGCTACACCTTC.

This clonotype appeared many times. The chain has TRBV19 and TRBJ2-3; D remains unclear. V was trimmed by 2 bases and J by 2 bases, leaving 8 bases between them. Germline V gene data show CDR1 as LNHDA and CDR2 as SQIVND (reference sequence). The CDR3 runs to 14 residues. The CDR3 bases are TGTGCCAGTAGTATAAGTAGTCTCACAGATACGCAGTATTTT. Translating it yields CASSISSLTDTQYF.

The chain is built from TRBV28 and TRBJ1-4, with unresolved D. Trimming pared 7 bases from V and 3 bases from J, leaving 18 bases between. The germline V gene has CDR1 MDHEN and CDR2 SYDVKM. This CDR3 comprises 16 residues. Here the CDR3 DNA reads TGTGCCAGCATTTCACTCAGTGGGTTAGCTAATGAAAAACTGTTTTTT. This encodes CASISLSGLANEKLFF. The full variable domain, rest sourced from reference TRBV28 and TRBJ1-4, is DVKVTQSSRYLVKRTGEKVFLECVQDMDHENMFWYRQDPGLGLRLIYFSYDVKMKEKGDIPEGYSVSREKKERFSLILESASTNQTSMYLCASISLSGLANEKLFFGSGTQLSVL.

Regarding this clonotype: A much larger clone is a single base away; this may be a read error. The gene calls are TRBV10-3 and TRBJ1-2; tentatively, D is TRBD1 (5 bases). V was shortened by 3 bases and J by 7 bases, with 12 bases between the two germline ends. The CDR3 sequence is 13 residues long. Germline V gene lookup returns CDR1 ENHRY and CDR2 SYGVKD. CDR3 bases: TGTGCCATCAGTGAAATTTCGGGGGGTGGCTACACCTTC. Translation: CAISEISGGGYTF.

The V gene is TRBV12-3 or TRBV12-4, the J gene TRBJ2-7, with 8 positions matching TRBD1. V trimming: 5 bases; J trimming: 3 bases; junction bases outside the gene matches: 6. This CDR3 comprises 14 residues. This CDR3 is CASSQGAVLYEQYF. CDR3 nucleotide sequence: TGTGCCAGCAGTCAGGGGGCAGTTCTCTACGAGCAGTACTTC.

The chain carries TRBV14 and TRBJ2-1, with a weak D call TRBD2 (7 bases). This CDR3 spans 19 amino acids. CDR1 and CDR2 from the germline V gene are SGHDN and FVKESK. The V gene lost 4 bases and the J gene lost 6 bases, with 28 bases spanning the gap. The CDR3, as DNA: TGTGCCAGCAGCCCGAAGGGGGGGAGGGCGACTTGGGGAGGCAATGAGCAGTTCTTC. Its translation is CASSPKGGRATWGGNEQFF.

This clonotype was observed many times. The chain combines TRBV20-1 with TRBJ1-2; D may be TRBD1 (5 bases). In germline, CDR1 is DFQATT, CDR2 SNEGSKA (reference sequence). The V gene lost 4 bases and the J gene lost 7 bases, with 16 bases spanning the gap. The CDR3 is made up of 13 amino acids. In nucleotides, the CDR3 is TGCAGTGCTATCGGGGGAGGAGCGGGTGGCTACACCTTC. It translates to CSAIGGGAGGYTF.

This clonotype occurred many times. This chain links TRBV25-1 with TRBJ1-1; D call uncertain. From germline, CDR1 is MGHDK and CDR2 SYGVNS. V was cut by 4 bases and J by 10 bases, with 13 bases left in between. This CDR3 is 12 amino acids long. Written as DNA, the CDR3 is TGTGCCAGCAGTGCATCGGACTTCGGAGCTTTCTTT. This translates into CASSASDFGAFF.

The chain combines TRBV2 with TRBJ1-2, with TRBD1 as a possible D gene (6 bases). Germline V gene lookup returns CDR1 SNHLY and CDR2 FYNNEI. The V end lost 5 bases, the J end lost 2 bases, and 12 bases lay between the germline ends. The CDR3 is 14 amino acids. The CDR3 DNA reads TGTGCCAGCAGTTTAACAGGGCCAAACTATGGCTACACCTTC. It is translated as CASSLTGPNYGYTF.

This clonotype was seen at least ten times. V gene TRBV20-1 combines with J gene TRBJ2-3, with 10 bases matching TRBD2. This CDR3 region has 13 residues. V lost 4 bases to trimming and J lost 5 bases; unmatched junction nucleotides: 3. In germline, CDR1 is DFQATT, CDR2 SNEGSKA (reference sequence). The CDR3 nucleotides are TGCAGTGCTACTAGCGGGGGAGGAGATACGCAGTATTTT. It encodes CSATSGGGDTQYF.

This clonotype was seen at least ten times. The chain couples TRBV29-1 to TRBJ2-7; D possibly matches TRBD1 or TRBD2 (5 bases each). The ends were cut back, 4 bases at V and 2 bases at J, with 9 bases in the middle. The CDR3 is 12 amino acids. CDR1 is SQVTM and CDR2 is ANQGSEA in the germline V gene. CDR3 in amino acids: CSVAPGPYEQYF. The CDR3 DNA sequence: TGCAGCGTTGCACCGGGACCCTACGAGCAGTACTTC.

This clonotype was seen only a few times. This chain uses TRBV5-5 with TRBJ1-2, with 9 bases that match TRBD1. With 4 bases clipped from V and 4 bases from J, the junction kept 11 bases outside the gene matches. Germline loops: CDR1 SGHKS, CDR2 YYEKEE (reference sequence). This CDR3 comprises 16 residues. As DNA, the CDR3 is TGTGCCAGCAGCGCCAATCCGGGACAGGGATCCTATGGCTACACCTTC. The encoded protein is CASSANPGQGSYGYTF.

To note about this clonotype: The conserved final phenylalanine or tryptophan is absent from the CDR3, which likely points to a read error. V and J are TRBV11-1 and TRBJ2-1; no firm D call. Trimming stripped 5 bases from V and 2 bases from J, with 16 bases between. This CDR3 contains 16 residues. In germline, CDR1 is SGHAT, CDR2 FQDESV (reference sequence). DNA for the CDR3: TGTGCCAGCAGCCTCATTGGGGTCTCGACCTACAATGAGCAGTTCCTC. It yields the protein CASSLIGVSTYNEQFL.